This T cell receptor beta chain was observed in a study of PD-1 blockade in classical Hodgkin lymphoma. All patients relapsed after autologous stem cell transplantation, and brentuximab vedotin exposure varied. Notes on this clone: Its target is not known.

Repertoires were generated with immunoSEQ multiplex PCR, while TCRdb's copy carries only in-frame clones and drops some. This table has 11,000 to 15,000 clones, just under 80% appearing once. Study results and limitations: Baseline diversity resembling that of newly diagnosed patients was seen in complete responders. What drove the repertoire differences, possibly disease activity or prior therapy, has not been defined.

V was pared by 10 bases and J by 0 bases, with 12 bases between. The V gene's germline CDR1 is MDHEN and CDR2 SYDVKM. The CDR3 extends over 13 amino acids. This material consisted of peripheral blood mononuclear cells (PBMCs), taken before the second cycle of nivolumab. This chain connects TRBV28 to TRBJ1-1; D is possibly TRBD1 (5 bases). The sequence derives from a human donor with classical Hodgkin lymphoma. The CDR3 reads CAMAGRLNTEAFF. The CDR3 region has the DNA TGTGCCATGGCAGGGCGGCTGAACACTGAAGCTTTCTTT.